What follows are 8 T cell receptor beta chains derived from one specimen sequenced in a study of Graves' ophthalmopathy and Graves' hyperthyroidism. The sequenced template was RNA, covering the TCR beta CDR3 region. A first-round RT-PCR used HTBI primers, followed by a second-round multiplex PCR. TCRdb processed the multiplex PCR reads anew with MiXCR; each CDR3 protein has one entry. The sample shows roughly 230,000 distinct CDR3 sequences, about 22% of them seen only once. The sample was peripheral blood. Source of these receptors: a woman in her 50s with Graves' ophthalmopathy.

This clonotype has a handful of counts. This chain uses TRBV19 with TRBJ2-2; D possibly corresponds to TRBD1 (6 bases). V was cut by 7 bases and J by 0 bases, with 12 bases left in between. CDR1 is LNHDA and CDR2 is SQIVND in the germline V gene (reference sequence). CDR3 length: 15 amino acids. The CDR3 DNA reads as TGTGCCAGTACCCCGGGACACACGAACACCGGGGAGCTGTTTTTT. It specifies CASTPGHTNTGELFF.

This clonotype was picked up many times. The V call is TRBV20-1, the J call TRBJ2-7, with TRBD1 identical over 7 bases. Germline values: CDR1 DFQATT, CDR2 SNEGSKA (reference sequence). V was clipped by 0 bases and J by 6 bases; unmatched bases: 11. The CDR3 length is 15 residues. CDR3 nucleotide sequence: TGCAGTGCTAGAGACCCTACAGGGGTTCCCGGCGAGCAGTACTTC. As protein: CSARDPTGVPGEQYF.

This clonotype was seen repeatedly, ten times or more. This chain connects TRBV19 to TRBJ2-2, with 7 nucleotides matching TRBD1. The CDR3 extends over 17 amino acids. CDR1 is LNHDA, CDR2 SQIVND, per germline (reference sequence). Trimming at V came to 6 bases and at J to 1 base, leaving 11 bases not matched to a gene. This CDR3 is CASSLYSGTENTGELFF. The DNA for the CDR3 is TGTGCCAGTAGCCTATATTCCGGGACAGAGAACACCGGGGAGCTGTTTTTT.

This clonotype was seen ten or more times. The chain uses TRBV28 and TRBJ2-4; possibly TRBD1 for D (6 bases). CDR3 length: 13 amino acids. V shed 10 bases and J shed 7 bases, with 17 bases lying between them. Looked up from germline, CDR1 is MDHEN and CDR2 is SYDVKM. The CDR3 DNA follows: TGTGCCACCAAAAGGGCAGGGGTGAACATTCAGTACTTC. Residues: CATKRAGVNIQYF.

This clonotype has a count of ten or more. At one end, the junction sequence differs from germline, possibly due to a read error. This rearrangement joins TRBV6-5 to TRBJ2-2; possibly TRBD2 for D (5 bases). Germline CDR1 MNHEY, CDR2 SVGAGI. This CDR3 has 13 amino acids. The CDR3 DNA reads TGTGCCAGCATTAAAGATAACACCGGGGAGCTGGTTTTT. Protein: CASIKDNTGELVF.

The chain is built from TRBV19 and TRBJ2-2, with TRBD1 identical over 12 bases. Germline V gene sequence: CDR1 LNHDA, CDR2 SQIVND (reference sequence). Trimming at V came to 7 bases and at J to 4 bases, leaving 7 bases not matched to a gene. This CDR3 contains 16 residues. This CDR3 is CASTTLGQGATGELFF. CDR3 DNA sequence: TGTGCCAGTACCACACTGGGACAGGGGGCCACCGGGGAGCTGTTTTTT.

This clonotype was detected many times. V is TRBV19 and J is TRBJ1-5, with D uncertain. In germline, CDR1 is LNHDA, CDR2 SQIVND (reference sequence). The V and J ends lost 8 bases and 3 bases respectively, with 17 bases between them. This CDR3 comprises 15 residues. The CDR3 DNA reads TGTGCCAGTTCTAAGTTAGCCCGGTACAATCAGCCCCAGCATTTT. This codes for CASSKLARYNQPQHF.

Only one count was recorded for this clonotype. The chain links TRBV6-2 or TRBV6-3 to TRBJ1-1; no firm D call. Germline values: CDR1 MNHEY, CDR2 SVGEGT. V was pared by 5 bases and J by 11 bases, with 15 bases between. The CDR3 covers 12 residues. Here the CDR3 DNA reads TGTGCCAGCAGTCAACGATTTATTCCGGCTTTCTTT. Translated: CASSQRFIPAFF.